This section outlines one T cell receptor beta chain sequence together with its context. Trimming cost V 1 base and J 0 bases; bases outside gene matches: 11. Germline lookup yields CDR1 DFQATT and CDR2 SNEGSKA (reference sequence). The CDR3 contains 17 residues. In TCRdb, the RT-PCR reads were re-called with MiXCR into one record per CDR3 protein. The sample has 190,000 or so distinct CDR3 sequences, around two fifths seen once. The sample originates from a study of patients and donors after allogeneic stem cell transplantation. The chain joins TRBV20-1 to TRBJ1-1; TRBD1 agrees at 7 bases. The sample was blood, either unsorted or a sorted T cell fraction (not recorded which). This clonotype was sampled from a human donor who was either an allogeneic HSCT recipient or a stem cell or donor lymphocyte infusion donor (not recorded which). It is not recorded whose cells these are; they may come from a transplant donor. The CDR3 DNA reads as TGCAGTGCTAGAGTTTTTGCCAGGGGGAGGATGAACACTGAAGCTTTCTTT. It codes for CSARVFARGRMNTEAFF.